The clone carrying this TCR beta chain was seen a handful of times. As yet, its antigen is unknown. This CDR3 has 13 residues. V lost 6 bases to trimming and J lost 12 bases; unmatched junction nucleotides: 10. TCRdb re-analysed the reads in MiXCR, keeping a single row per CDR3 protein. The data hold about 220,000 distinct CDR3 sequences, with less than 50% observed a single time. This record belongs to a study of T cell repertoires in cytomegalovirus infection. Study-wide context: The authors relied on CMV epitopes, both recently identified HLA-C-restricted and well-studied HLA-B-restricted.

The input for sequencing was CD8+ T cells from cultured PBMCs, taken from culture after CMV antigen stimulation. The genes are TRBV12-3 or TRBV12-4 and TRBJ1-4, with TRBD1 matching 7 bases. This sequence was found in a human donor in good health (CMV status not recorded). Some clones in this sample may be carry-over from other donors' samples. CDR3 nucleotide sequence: TGTGCCAGCAGGGAGAACTCTGGGACAGAACTGTTTTTT. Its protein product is CASRENSGTELFF.